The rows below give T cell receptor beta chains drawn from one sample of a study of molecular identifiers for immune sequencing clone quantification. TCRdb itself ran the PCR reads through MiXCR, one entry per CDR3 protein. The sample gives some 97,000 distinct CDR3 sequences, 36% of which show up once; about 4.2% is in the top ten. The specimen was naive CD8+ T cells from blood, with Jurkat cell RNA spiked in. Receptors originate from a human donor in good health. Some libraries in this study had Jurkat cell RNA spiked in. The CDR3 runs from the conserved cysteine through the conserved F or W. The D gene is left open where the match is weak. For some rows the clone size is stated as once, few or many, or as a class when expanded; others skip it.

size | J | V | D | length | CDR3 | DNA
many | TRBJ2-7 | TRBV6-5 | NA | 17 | CASGNPDITGVPHEQYF | TGTGCCAGCGGAAACCCTGATATAACGGGAGTGCCCCACGAGCAGTACTTC
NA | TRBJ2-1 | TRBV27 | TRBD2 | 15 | CASSLGTSGYNELFF | TGTGCCAGCAGTTTAGGGACTAGCGGTTACAATGAGCTGTTCTTC
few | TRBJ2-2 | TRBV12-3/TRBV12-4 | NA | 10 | CASSFTELFF | TGTGCCAGCAGTTTCACGGAGCTGTTTTTT
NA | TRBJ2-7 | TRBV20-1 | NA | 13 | CSARDASAYEQYF | TGCAGTGCTAGAGACGCTAGCGCCTACGAGCAGTACTTC
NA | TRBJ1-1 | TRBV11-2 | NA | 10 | CATRHCEAFF | TGTGCCACACGCCACTGTGAAGCTTTCTTT
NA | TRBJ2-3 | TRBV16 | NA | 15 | CASSQSGRIYHTQYF | TGTGCCAGCAGCCAATCTGGGCGGATATATCATACGCAGTATTTT
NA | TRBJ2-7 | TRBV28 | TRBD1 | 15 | CASSLPAGGAYEQYF | TGTGCCAGCAGTCTACCGGCAGGGGGAGCCTACGAGCAGTACTTC
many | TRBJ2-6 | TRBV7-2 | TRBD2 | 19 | CASSLGSFSGANGANVLTF | TGTGCCAGCAGCTTAGGGTCCTTTAGCGGGGCTAATGGGGCCAACGTCCTGACTTTC
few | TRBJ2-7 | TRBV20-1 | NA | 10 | CSARSGEQYF | TGCAGTGCTAGATCCGGGGAGCAGTACTTC
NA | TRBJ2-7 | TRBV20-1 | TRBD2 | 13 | CSAPWTSRYEQYF | TGCAGTGCTCCATGGACTAGCCGCTACGAGCAGTACTTC
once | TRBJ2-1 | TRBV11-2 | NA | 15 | CASSLEGGSYNEQFF | TGTGCCAGCAGCTTAGAGGGAGGCTCCTACAATGAGCAGTTCTTC
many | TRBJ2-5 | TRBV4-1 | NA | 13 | CASSQAWTETQYF | TGCGCCAGCAGCCAAGCTTGGACGGAGACCCAGTACTTC
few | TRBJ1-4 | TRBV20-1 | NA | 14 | CSARDLVENEKLFF | TGCAGTGCTAGAGATTTGGTGGAGAATGAAAAACTGTTTTTT
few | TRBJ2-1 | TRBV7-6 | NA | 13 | CASSYGQLYEQFF | TGTGCCAGCAGCTACGGACAGCTGTATGAGCAGTTCTTC
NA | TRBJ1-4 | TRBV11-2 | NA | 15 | CASSFWGPENEKLFF | TGTGCCAGCAGCTTCTGGGGACCAGAGAATGAAAAACTGTTTTTT
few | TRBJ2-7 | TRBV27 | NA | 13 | CASSLSGVYEQYF | TGTGCCAGCAGCCTATCGGGAGTGTACGAGCAGTACTTC
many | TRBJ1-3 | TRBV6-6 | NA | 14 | CASSRQSSGNTIYF | TGTGCCAGCAGTCGACAGTCCTCTGGAAACACCATATATTTT